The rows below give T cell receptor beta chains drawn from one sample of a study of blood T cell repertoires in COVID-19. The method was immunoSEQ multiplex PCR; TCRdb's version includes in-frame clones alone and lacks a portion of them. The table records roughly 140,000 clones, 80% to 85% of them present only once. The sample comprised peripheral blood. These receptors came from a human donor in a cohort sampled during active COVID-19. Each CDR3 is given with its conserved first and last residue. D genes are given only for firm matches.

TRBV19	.	CASSYIGPTEAFF
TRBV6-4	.	CAPRRELYEQYF
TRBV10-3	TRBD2	CAISGTGGLAGESYEQYF
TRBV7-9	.	CASSSYSQGHSPLHF
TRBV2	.	CASSEVQRSTDTQYF
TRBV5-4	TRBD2	CASSFPLAGGGETQYF
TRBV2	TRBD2	CASSEGLSGGPRDEQFF
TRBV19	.	CASSTQGLENTEAFF
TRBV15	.	CATSNDPFDFNEQFF
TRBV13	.	CASSGGDSNQPQHF
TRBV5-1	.	CASSTSGSSTDTQYF
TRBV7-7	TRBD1	CASSLRQGEDYEQYF
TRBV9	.	CASSVGGGLNTEAFF
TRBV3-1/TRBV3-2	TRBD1	CASSQGQGGDGYTF
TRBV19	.	CASSMQGAQDTQYF
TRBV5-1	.	CASSTDSYYGYTF
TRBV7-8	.	CASSLVGGGWNTIYF
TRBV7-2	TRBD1	CASSPGTGQGNTIYF
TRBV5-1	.	CASSLEGMYNSPLHF
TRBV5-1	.	CASSLLREPYNEQFF
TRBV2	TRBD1	CASGRDRSSGYTF
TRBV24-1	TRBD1	CATTGGTDTGELFF
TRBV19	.	CASTAGARYEQYF
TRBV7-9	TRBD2	CASRTSGGPAEQYF
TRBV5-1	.	CASSLMAGGTGELFF
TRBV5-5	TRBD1	CASSPGTANEKLFF
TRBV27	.	CASSFSGTEAFF
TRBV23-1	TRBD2	CASKTSDTSTDTQYF
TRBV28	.	CASSLRTRAIRNQPQHF
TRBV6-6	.	CASSDVLPPDTIYF
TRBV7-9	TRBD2	CASSLVGIGGDEQFF
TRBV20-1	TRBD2	CSASFLAGDYNEQFF
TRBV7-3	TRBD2	CASSSGAGGRDEQFF
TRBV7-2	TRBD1	CASSISGTGGNQPQHF
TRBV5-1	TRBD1	CASSSDRAAQYF
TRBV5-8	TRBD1	CASSLPGTGVRTEAFF
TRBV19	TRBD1	CASKDRVPYQPQHF
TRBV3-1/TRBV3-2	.	CASSQRGGNQPQHF
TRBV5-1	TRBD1	CASSRGQGLSGYTF
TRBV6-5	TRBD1	CASNAGGNNQPQHF
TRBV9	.	CASSAAVRSSTDTQYF
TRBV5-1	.	CASSWSHTGELFF
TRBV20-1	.	CSASLVRLAGELFF
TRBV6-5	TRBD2	CASTRTSGEDTQYF
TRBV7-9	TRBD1	CASSLGRTGMAYEQYF
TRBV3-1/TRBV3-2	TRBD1	CASSQGQGAYSPLHF
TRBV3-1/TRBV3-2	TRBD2	CASSQDSASPGGEYF
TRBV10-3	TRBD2	CAISEGELAGLRGELFF
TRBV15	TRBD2	CATSRALTSGGSTDTQYF
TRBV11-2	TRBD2	CASSLVGKRGETQYF
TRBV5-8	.	CASSLGLGGKETQYF
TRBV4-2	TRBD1	CASSRDRGTYEQYF
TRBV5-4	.	CASSLPPGSTDTQYF
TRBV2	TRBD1	CASSELDRGLYNEQFF
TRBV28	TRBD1	CASRPTGTGFENIQYF
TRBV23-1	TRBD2	CASSQCTLAGGPGDTQYF
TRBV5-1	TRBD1	CASSGRTGWQETQYF
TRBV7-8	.	CASSPRTAFTGELFF
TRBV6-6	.	CASSPGSNQPQHF
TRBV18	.	CASSPAGDSSYNEQFF